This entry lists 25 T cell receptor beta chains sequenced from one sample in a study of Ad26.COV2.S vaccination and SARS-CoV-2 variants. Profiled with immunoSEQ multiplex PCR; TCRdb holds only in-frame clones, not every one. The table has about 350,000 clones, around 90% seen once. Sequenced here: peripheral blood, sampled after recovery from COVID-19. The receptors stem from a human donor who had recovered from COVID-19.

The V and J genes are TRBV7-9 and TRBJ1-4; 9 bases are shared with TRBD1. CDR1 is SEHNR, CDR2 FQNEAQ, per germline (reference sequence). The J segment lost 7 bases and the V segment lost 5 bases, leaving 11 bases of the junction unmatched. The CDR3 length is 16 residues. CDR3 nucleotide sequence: TGTGCCAGCAGCAGCAACCGGGACAGGGATTTTGAAAAACTGTTTTTT. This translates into CASSSNRDRDFEKLFF.

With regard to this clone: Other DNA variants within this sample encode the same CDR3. In DNA, the CDR3 is TGTGCCAGCAGCCCCCCAGGGGCGGGAAATCAGCCCCAGCATTTT. Translated, it gives CASSPPGAGNQPQHF. The chain combines TRBV7-9 with TRBJ1-5; possible D gene TRBD1, 6 bases. CDR1 is SEHNR, CDR2 FQNEAQ, per germline (reference sequence). Deletions cut 5 bases from V and 4 bases from J, with 15 bases between. The CDR3 length is 15 residues.

CDR3 bases: TGCGCCAGCAGCCTTCAACGGGGTAACACAGATACGCAGTATTTT. This translates into CASSLQRGNTDTQYF. The chain couples TRBV4-3 to TRBJ2-3; a possible D gene is TRBD2 (5 bases). The V end was cut by 4 bases, the J end by 2 bases, with 13 bases between. Looked up from germline, CDR1 is LGHNA and CDR2 is YSLEER. This CDR3 has 15 residues.

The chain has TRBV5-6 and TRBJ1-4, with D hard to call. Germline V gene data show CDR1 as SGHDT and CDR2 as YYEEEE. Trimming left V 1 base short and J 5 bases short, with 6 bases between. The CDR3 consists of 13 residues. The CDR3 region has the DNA TGTGCCAGCAGCTTGTACCGGAATGAAAAACTGTTTTTT. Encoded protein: CASSLYRNEKLFF.

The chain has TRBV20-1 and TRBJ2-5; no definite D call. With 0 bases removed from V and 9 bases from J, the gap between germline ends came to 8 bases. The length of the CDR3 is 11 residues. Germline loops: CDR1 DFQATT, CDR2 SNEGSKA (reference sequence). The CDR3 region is CSAREIGSQYF. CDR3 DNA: TGCAGTGCTAGAGAGATTGGGTCCCAGTACTTC.

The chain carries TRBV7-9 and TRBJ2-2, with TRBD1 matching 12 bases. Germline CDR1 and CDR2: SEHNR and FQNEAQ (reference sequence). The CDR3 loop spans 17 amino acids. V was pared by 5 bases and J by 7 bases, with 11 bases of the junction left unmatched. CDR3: CASSPIPGQGAGGELFF. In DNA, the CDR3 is TGTGCCAGCAGCCCGATTCCGGGACAGGGGGCCGGCGGGGAGCTGTTTTTT.

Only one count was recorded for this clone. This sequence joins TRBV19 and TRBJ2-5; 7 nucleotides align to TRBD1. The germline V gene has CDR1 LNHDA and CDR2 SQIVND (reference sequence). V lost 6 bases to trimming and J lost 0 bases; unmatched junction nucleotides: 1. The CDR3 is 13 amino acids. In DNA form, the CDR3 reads TGTGCCAGTAGCACAGGGGACCAAGAGACCCAGTACTTC. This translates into CASSTGDQETQYF.

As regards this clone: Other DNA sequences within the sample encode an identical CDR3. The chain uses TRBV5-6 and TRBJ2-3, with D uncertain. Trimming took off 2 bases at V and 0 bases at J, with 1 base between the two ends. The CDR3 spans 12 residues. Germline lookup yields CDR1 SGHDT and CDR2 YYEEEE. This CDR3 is CASSFSTDTQYF. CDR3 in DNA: TGTGCCAGCAGCTTCAGCACAGATACGCAGTATTTT.

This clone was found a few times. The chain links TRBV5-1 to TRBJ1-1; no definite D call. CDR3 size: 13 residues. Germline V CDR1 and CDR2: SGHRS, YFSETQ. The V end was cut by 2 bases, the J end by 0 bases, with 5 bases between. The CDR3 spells CASSLTMNTEAFF. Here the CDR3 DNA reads TGCGCCAGCAGCTTAACTATGAACACTGAAGCTTTCTTT.

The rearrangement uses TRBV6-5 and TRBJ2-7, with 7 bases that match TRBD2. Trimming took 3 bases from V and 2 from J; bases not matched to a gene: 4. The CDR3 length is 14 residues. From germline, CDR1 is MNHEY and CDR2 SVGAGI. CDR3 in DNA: TGTGCCAGCAGTTATGGCGGGGGACCCTACGAGCAGTACTTC. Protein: CASSYGGGPYEQYF.

The CDR3 loop is CASSRGPYNEQFF. The CDR3 DNA sequence: TGTGCCAGCTCCCGGGGGCCCTACAATGAGCAGTTCTTC. The chain carries TRBV6-5 and TRBJ2-1; the D call may be TRBD1 or TRBD2 (6 bases each). CDR1 MNHEY and CDR2 SVGAGI come from the germline V gene. Trimming pared 8 bases from V and 2 bases from J, leaving 10 bases between. CDR3 length equals 13 residues.

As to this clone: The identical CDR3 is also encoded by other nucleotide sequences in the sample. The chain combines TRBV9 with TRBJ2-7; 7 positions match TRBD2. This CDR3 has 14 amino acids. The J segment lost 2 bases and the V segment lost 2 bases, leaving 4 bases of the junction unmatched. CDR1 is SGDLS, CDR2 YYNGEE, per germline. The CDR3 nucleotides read TGTGCCAGCAGCGTCGGTGGGGGGGCCTACGAGCAGTACTTC. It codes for CASSVGGGAYEQYF.

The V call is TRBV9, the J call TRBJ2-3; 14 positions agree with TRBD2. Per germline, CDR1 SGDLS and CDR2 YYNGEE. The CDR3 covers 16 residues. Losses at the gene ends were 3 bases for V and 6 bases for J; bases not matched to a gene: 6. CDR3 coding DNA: TGTGCCAGCAGCGCAGGGACTAGCGGGGGCCGGGATACGCAGTATTTT. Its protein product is CASSAGTSGGRDTQYF.

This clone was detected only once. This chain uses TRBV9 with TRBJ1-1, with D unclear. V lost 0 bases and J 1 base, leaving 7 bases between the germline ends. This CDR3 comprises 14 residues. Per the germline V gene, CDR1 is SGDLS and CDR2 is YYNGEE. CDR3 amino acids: CASSVEPENTEAFF. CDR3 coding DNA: TGTGCCAGCAGCGTAGAGCCAGAGAACACTGAAGCTTTCTTT.

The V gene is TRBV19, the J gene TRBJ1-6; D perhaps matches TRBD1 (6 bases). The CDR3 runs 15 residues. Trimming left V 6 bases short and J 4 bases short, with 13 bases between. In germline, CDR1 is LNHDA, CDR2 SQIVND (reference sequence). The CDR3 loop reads CASREQGKYNSPLHF. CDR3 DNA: TGTGCCAGTAGGGAGCAGGGGAAATATAATTCACCCCTCCACTTT. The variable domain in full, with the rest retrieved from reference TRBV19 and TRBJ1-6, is DGGITQSPKYLFRKEGQNVTLSCEQNLNHDAMYWYRQDPGQGLRLIYYSQIVNDFQKGDIAEGYSVSREKKESFPLTVTSAQKNPTAFYLCASREQGKYNSPLHFGNGTRLTVT.

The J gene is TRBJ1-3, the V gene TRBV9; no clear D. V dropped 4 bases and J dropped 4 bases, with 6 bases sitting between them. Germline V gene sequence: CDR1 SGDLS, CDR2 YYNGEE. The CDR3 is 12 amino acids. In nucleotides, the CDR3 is TGTGCCAGCAGCCCGAACGGAAACACCATATATTTT. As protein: CASSPNGNTIYF.

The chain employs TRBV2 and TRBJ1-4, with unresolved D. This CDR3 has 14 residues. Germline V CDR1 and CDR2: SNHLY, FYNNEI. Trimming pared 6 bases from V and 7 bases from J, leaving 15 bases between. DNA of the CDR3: TGTGCCAGCAGACTAGGGAGTGCCGGTGAAAAACTGTTTTTT. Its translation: CASRLGSAGEKLFF.

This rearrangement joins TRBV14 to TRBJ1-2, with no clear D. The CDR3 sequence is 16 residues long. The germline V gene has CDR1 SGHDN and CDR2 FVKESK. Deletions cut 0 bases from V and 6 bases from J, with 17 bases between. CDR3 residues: CASSQDIPGRWNGYTF. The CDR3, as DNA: TGTGCCAGCAGCCAAGATATTCCTGGGCGGTGGAATGGCTACACCTTC.

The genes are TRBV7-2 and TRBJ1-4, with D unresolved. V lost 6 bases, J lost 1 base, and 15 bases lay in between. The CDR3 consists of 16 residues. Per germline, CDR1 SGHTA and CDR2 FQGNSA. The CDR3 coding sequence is TGTGCCAGCAGACAAAACCCCGGCCGAACTAATGAAAAACTGTTTTTT. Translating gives CASRQNPGRTNEKLFF.

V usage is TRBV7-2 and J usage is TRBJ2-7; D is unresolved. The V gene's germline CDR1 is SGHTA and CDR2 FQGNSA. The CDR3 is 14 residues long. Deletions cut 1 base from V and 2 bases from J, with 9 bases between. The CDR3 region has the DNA TGTGCCAGCAGCTTAGGACTGGCTACCTACGAGCAGTACTTC. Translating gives CASSLGLATYEQYF.

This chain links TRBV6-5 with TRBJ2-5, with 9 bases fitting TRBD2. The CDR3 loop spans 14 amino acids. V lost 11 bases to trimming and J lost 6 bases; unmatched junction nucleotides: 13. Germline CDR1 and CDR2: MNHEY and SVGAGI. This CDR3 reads CASSGALGMKTQYF. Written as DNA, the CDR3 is TGTGCCTCTAGCGGGGCGTTAGGTATGAAGACCCAGTACTTC.

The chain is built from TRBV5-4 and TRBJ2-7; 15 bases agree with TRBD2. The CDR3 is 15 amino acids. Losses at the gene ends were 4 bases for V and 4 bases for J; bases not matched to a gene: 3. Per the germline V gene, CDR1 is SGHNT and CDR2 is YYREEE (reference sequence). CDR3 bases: TGTGCCAGCAGCCCTGGACTAGCGGGGGGGTACGAGCAGTACTTC. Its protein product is CASSPGLAGGYEQYF.

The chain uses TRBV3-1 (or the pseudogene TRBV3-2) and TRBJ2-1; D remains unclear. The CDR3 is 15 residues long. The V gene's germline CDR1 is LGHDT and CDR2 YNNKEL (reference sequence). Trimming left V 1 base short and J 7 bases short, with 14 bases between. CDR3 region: CASSQGPLVSNEQFF. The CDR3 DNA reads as TGTGCCAGCAGCCAAGGGCCCCTAGTCTCAAATGAGCAGTTCTTC.

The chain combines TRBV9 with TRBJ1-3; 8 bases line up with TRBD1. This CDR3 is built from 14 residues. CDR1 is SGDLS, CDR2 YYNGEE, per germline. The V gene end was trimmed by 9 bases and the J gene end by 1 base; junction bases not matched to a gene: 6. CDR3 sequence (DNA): TGTGCCACCGGACAGGGATCTTCTGGAAACACCATATATTTT. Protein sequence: CATGQGSSGNTIYF. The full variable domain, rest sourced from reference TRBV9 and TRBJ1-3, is DSGVTQTPKHLITATGQRVTLRCSPRSGDLSVYWYQQSLDQGLQFLIQYYNGEERAKGNILERFSAQQFPDLHSELNLSSLELGDSALYFCATGQGSSGNTIYFGEGSWLTVV.

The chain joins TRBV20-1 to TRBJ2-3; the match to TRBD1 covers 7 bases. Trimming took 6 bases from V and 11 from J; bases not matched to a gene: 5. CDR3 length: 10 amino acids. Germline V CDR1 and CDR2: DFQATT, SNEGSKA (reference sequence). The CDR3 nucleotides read TGCAGTGCCGTCGACAGGGAGCAGTATTTT. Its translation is CSAVDREQYF.